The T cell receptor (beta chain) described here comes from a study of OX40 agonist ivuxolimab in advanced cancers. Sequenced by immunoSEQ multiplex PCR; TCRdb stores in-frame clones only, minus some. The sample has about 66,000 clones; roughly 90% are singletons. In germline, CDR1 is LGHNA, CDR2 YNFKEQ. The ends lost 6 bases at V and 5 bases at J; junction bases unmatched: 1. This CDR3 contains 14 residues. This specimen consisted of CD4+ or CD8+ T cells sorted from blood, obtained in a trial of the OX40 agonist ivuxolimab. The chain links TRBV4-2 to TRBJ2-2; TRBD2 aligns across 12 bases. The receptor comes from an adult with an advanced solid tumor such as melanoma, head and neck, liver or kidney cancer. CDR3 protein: CASRLAGGTGELFF. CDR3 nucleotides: TGTGCCAGCAGGCTAGCGGGAGGGACCGGGGAGCTGTTTTTT.